This T cell receptor beta chain stems from a study of T-cell reconstitution after alpha-beta-depleted transplantation in children. A library of TCRbeta sequences, prepared with unique molecular identifiers, was generated. TCRdb independently ran MiXCR on the PCR reads; one entry per CDR3 protein. The sample holds around 670,000 distinct CDR3 sequences, around 13% seen once. Study-wide findings and caveats: Surviving recipient T cells and thymic progenitors underlay high day-60 TCRbeta diversity in some patients. Reportedly, alpha-beta T cells present about two months post-transplant originated from several hundred expanded clones of graft origin. T-cell counts and diversity at one year following transplant were attributed mainly to newly produced T cells.

Per the germline V gene, CDR1 is ENHRY and CDR2 is SYGVKD. V gave up 3 bases and J gave up 2 bases; unmatched junction bases: 6. This CDR3 region has 16 residues. This clonotype occurred many times. The antigen is unknown. The source is a girl aged 2-15 years with congenital amegakaryocytic thrombocytopenia, due to receive a stem cell transplant. The chain is built from TRBV10-3 and TRBJ2-3, with 9 bases identical to TRBD1. The source material was PBMCs, sampled before TCRalphabeta/CD19-depleted stem cell transplant. CDR3 sequence: CAISDFDRGYTDTQYF. Written as DNA, the CDR3 is TGTGCCATCAGTGATTTCGACAGGGGGTACACAGATACGCAGTATTTT.